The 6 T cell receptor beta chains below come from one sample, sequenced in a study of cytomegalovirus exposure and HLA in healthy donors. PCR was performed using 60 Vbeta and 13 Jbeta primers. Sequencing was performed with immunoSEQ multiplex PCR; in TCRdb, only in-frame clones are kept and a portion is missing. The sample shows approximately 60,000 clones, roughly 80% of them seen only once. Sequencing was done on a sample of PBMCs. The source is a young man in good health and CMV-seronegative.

CDR3 protein: CASSSRGDGNTIYF. The CDR3 coding sequence is TGCGCCAGCAGCTCCCGGGGGGATGGAAACACCATATATTTT. The genes are TRBV5-1 and TRBJ1-3; TRBD1 might be the D (5 bases). Trimming took 3 bases from V and 3 from J, leaving 10 bases between them. The CDR3 is made up of 14 amino acids. The V gene's germline CDR1 is SGHRS and CDR2 YFSETQ.

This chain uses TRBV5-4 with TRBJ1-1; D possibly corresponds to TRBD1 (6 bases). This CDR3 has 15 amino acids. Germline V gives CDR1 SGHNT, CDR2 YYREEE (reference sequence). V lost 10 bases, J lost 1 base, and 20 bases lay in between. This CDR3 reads CAAFGQKNSNTEAFF. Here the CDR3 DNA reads TGTGCCGCATTCGGACAGAAAAACTCGAACACTGAAGCTTTCTTT.

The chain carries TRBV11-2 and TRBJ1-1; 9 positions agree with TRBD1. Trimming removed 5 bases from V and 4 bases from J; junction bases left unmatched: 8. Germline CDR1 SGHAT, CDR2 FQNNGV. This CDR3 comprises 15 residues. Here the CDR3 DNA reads TGTGCCAGCAGCACATACAGGGGGCGAGGCACTGAAGCTTTCTTT. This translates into CASSTYRGRGTEAFF.

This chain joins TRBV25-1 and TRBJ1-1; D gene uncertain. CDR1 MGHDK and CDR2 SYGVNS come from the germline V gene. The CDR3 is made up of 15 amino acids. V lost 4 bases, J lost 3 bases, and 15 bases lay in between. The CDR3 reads CASSALGRMDTEAFF. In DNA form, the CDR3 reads TGTGCCAGCAGTGCCTTGGGCAGGATGGACACTGAAGCTTTCTTT.

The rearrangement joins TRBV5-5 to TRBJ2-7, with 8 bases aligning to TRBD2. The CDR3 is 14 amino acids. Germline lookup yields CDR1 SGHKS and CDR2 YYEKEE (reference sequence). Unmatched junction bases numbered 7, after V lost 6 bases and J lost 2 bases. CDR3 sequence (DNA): TGTGCCAGCACCACCAACGGGGGGGCCTACGAGCAGTACTTC. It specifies CASTTNGGAYEQYF.

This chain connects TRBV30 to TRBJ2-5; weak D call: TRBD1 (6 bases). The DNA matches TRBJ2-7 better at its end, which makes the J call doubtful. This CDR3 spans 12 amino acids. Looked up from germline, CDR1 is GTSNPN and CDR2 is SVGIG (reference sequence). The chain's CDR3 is CAWSVQGGEQYF. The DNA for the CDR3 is TGTGCCTGGAGTGTACAAGGGGGCGAGCAGTACTTC.